Shown below are 5 T cell receptor beta chains from a single sample sequenced in a study of blood T cell repertoires in COVID-19. Sequencing used immunoSEQ multiplex PCR; TCRdb keeps in-frame clones, though not all of them. This table has some 330,000 clones, 92% appearing once. Sample: PBMCs or T cells enriched from blood (not recorded which). These receptors all come from a woman aged 25 to 39 who had recovered from COVID-19.

This clone was seen a handful of times. One end of the junction is discordant with germline, which a read error may explain. CDR3 amino acids: CASSPSASGGVDTGELFF. CDR3 DNA: TGTGCTAGCAGCCCAAGCGCTAGCGGGGGAGTAGACACCGGGGAGCTGTTTTTT. The rearrangement links TRBV7-7 to TRBJ2-2, with 10 bases identical to TRBD2. Germline CDR1 is SSHAT and CDR2 is FNYEAQ (reference sequence). CDR3 length: 18 amino acids.

V usage is TRBV25-1 and J usage is TRBJ2-6; 9 nucleotides align to TRBD1. The V and J ends lost 6 bases and 0 bases, in that order; junction bases with no gene match: 6. Germline V gene sequence: CDR1 MGHDK, CDR2 SYGVNS. The CDR3 has 17 residues. CDR3 amino acids: CASSPLQGASGANVLTF. In nucleotides, the CDR3 is TGTGCCAGCAGCCCCTTACAGGGGGCCTCTGGGGCCAACGTCCTGACTTTC.

The rearrangement uses TRBV5-5 and TRBJ2-7; 7 bases agree with TRBD1. Looked up from germline, CDR1 is SGHKS and CDR2 is YYEKEE (reference sequence). The CDR3 length is 13 residues. J was trimmed by 7 bases and V by 2 bases; bases with no gene match: 6. The CDR3: CASSLTGQTEQYF. The CDR3 DNA is TGTGCCAGCAGCTTAACGGGACAGACTGAGCAGTACTTC. The complete variable domain, with remaining parts taken from reference TRBV5-5 and TRBJ2-7, reads DAGVTQSPTHLIKTRGQQVTLRCSPISGHKSVSWYQQVLGQGPQFIFQYYEKEERGRGNFPDRFSARQFPNYSSELNVNALLLGDSALYLCASSLTGQTEQYFGPGTRLTVT.

The chain couples TRBV29-1 to TRBJ1-6; the D is unclear. Trimming cost V 7 bases and J 0 bases, with 25 bases left between them. The CDR3 sequence is 19 residues long. From germline, CDR1 is SQVTM and CDR2 ANQGSEA. The CDR3 loop is CSAESVPFSASSYNSPLHF. The CDR3 bases are TGCAGCGCCGAGTCCGTACCATTCTCTGCGAGCTCCTATAATTCACCCCTCCACTTT.

The rearrangement joins TRBV7-6 to TRBJ2-2; a possible D gene is TRBD2 (7 bases). Deletions cut 3 bases from V and 0 bases from J, with 14 bases between. CDR1 SGHVS and CDR2 FNYEAQ come from the germline V gene. The CDR3 runs to 17 residues. CDR3 nucleotide sequence: TGTGCCAGCAGCTTCCGCGGGGGCGCCGCGAACACCGGGGAGCTGTTTTTT. Translating it yields CASSFRGGAANTGELFF. The complete variable domain, with remaining parts taken from reference TRBV7-6 and TRBJ2-2, reads GAGVSQSPRYKVTKRGQDVALRCDPISGHVSLYWYRQALGQGPEFLTYFNYEAQQDKSGLPNDRFSAERPEGSISTLTIQRTEQRDSAMYRCASSFRGGAANTGELFFGEGSRLTVL.